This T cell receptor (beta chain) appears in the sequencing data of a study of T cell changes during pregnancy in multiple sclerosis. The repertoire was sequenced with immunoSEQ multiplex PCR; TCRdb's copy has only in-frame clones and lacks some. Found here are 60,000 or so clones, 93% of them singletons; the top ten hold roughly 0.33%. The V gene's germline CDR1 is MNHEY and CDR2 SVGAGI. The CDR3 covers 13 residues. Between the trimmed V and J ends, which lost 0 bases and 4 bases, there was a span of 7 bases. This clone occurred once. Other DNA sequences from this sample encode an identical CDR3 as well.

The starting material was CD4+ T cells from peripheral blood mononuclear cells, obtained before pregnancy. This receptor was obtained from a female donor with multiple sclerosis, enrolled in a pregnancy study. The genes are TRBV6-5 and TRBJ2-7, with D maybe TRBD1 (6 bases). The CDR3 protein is CASSYSGAYEQYF. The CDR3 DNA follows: TGTGCCAGCAGTTACTCGGGGGCTTACGAGCAGTACTTC.